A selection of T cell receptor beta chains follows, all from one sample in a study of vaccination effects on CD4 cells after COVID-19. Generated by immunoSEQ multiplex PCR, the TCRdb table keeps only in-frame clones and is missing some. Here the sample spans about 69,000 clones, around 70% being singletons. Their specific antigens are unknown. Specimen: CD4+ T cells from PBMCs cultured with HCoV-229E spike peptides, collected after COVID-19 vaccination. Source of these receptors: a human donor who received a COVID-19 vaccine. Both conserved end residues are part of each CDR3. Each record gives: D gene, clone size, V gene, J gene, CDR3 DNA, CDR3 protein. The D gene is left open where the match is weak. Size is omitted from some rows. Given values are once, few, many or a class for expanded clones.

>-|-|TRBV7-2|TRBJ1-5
TGTGCCAGCAGCATAGCTTTCAATCAGCCCCAGCATTTT
CASSIAFNQPQHF
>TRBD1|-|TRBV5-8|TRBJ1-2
TGTGCCAGCAGCTTGGTAGGGGGCCTCTATGGCTACACCTTC
CASSLVGGLYGYTF
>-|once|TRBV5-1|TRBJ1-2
TGCGCCAGCAGCTTGGATGAGGGGACCTATGGCTACACCTTC
CASSLDEGTYGYTF
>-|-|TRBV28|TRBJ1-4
TGTGCCAGCACCGGAGCAGCTAATGAAAAACTGTTTTTT
CASTGAANEKLFF
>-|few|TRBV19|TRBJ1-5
TGTGCCAGTAGTATAGTGGGCATTACGAGCAATCAGCCCCAGCATTTT
CASSIVGITSNQPQHF
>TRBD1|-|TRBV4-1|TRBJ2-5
TGCGCCAGCGACCCAAACAACGACAGGGCTGAGGAGACCCAGTACTTC
CASDPNNDRAEETQYF
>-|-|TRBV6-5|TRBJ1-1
TGTGCCAGCAGTTACTCGAGGCGGGGGGACACTGAAGCTTTCTTT
CASSYSRRGDTEAFF
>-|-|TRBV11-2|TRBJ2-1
TGTGCCAGCAGCTTTCGCCGGGGGTACTCCTACAATGAGCAGTTCTTC
CASSFRRGYSYNEQFF
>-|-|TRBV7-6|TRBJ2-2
TGTGCCAGCAGCCCCCGGACTGCTAACACCGGGGAGCTGTTTTTT
CASSPRTANTGELFF
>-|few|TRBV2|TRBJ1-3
TGTGCCAGCAGTGAAGCGGGGACGGTTGGAAACACCATATATTTT
CASSEAGTVGNTIYF
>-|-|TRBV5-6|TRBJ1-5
TGTGCCAGCAGCTTTATGGAGCCCCAGCATTTT
CASSFMEPQHF
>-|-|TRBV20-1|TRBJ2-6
TGCAGTGCTAGTGATAGGGGGTGGTCTGGGGCCAACGTCCTGACTTTC
CSASDRGWSGANVLTF
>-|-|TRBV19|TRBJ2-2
TGTGCCACCGGGGGGAGGGGGGCTACGACCGGGGAGCTGTTTTTT
CATGGRGATTGELFF
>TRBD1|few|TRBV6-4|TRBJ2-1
TGTGCCAGCAGTGACTCAGCAGGGGGCTATGAGCAGTTCTTC
CASSDSAGGYEQFF
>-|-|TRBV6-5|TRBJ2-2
TGTGCCAGCAGCGTCACAGGGATGGGGACCGGGGAGCTGTTTTTT
CASSVTGMGTGELFF
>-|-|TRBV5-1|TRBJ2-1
TGCGCCAGCAGCTTGGAGTCGCCCTACAATGAGCAGTTCTTC
CASSLESPYNEQFF
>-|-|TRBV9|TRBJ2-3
TGTGCCAGCAGCGTAGCACTAGCTGTGTCCACAGATACGCAGTATTTT
CASSVALAVSTDTQYF
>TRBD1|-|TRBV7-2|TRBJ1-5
TGTGCCAGCAGCTTAGTTGGGACAGGGGTCCGGCAGCCCCAGCATTTT
CASSLVGTGVRQPQHF
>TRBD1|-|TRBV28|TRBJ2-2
TGTGCCAGCAGAAATCCCGGGACAGCCAACACCGGGGAGCTGTTTTTT
CASRNPGTANTGELFF
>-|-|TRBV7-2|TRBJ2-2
TGTGCCAGCAGCTTCCAAACCCTGACAGGTGGGGCCGGGGAGCTGTTTTTT
CASSFQTLTGGAGELFF